Listed below are T cell receptor beta chains from one sample, sequenced in a study of blood T cell repertoires in COVID-19. Profiled with immunoSEQ multiplex PCR; TCRdb holds only in-frame clones, not every one. The table includes some 65,000 clones, around 80% detected once. The sample taken for sequencing was peripheral blood. The receptor set was obtained from a woman aged 70-85 years with acute or convalescent COVID-19. The CDR3 runs from the conserved cysteine through the conserved F or W. Fields, in order: D gene, clone size, J gene, V gene, CDR3 protein, CDR3 DNA. A D gene is named only where the DNA matches it firmly. Only some rows state a clone size, as once, few, many or a class for expanded clones.

NA,NA,TRBJ1-4,TRBV18,CASSPPEGTNEKLFF,TGTGCCAGCTCACCACCCGAGGGAACTAATGAAAAACTGTTTTTT
TRBD1,NA,TRBJ1-6,TRBV6-5,CASSSTGGGPPLHF,TGTGCCAGCAGTTCGACAGGGGGAGGGCCACCCCTCCACTTT
NA,NA,TRBJ2-5,TRBV7-9,CASSLVNLVGLVQETQYF,TGTGCCAGCAGCTTAGTTAATTTGGTGGGGCTAGTTCAAGAGACCCAGTACTTC
TRBD1,once,TRBJ2-7,TRBV5-4,CASSTGTGGVNEQYF,TGTGCCAGCAGCACTGGGACAGGGGGCGTCAACGAGCAGTACTTC
NA,many,TRBJ2-1,TRBV4-1,CASSQDLGLVNEQFF,TGCGCCAGCAGCCAAGATCTGGGCTTGGTCAATGAGCAGTTCTTC
TRBD2,NA,TRBJ2-1,TRBV9,CASSGTSGGYNEQFF,TGTGCCAGCAGCGGGACTAGCGGGGGGTACAATGAGCAGTTCTTC
NA,NA,TRBJ1-4,TRBV9,CASSVGIGIRNEKLFF,TGTGCCAGCAGCGTAGGAATCGGGATAAGGAATGAAAAACTGTTTTTT
NA,few,TRBJ2-7,TRBV2,CASSDEGFEQYF,TGTGCCAGCAGTGACGAGGGTTTCGAGCAGTACTTC
TRBD1,NA,TRBJ1-6,TRBV4-2,CASSQSDRADSPLHF,TGTGCCAGCAGCCAATCGGACAGGGCTGATTCACCCCTCCACTTT
NA,NA,TRBJ2-5,TRBV4-2,CASSQDITGWKTQYF,TGTGCCAGCAGCCAAGACATCACGGGTTGGAAGACCCAGTACTTC
TRBD1,NA,TRBJ1-2,TRBV5-6,CASSAGTVYGYTF,TGTGCCAGCAGCGCCGGGACAGTCTATGGCTACACCTTC
NA,NA,TRBJ1-1,TRBV5-1,CASSLDSHRNTEAFF,TGCGCCAGCAGCTTGGACAGCCATCGGAACACTGAAGCTTTCTTT
NA,NA,TRBJ1-1,TRBV5-1,CASRLTGQDTEAFF,TGCGCCAGCAGACTTACAGGGCAGGACACTGAAGCTTTCTTT
NA,NA,TRBJ2-2,TRBV30,CAWSVHRDTGELFF,TGTGCCTGGAGTGTACACCGTGACACCGGGGAGCTGTTTTTT
NA,NA,TRBJ2-1,TRBV19,CASSRTGGGYNEQFF,TGTGCCAGTAGTCGTACAGGGGGGGGCTACAATGAGCAGTTCTTC
TRBD1,once,TRBJ1-6,TRBV3-1/TRBV3-2,CASSQETGWNSPLHF,TGTGCCAGCAGCCAAGAGACAGGGTGGAATTCACCCCTCCACTTT
TRBD1,NA,TRBJ2-7,TRBV15,CATSTGQGVSEQYF,TGTGCCACCAGCACGGGACAGGGGGTAAGCGAGCAGTACTTC
NA,NA,TRBJ1-1,TRBV19,CASSPLGRGDTEAFF,TGTGCCAGTAGTCCCCTGGGGAGGGGGGACACTGAAGCTTTCTTT
NA,NA,TRBJ2-1,TRBV5-1,CASSLDSGTIGYNEQFF,TGCGCCAGCAGCTTGGATTCCGGGACAATAGGCTACAATGAGCAGTTCTTC
TRBD2,NA,TRBJ2-7,TRBV5-6,CASSLSSLAGSEQYF,TGTGCCAGCAGCCTCAGTTCTCTAGCGGGGAGTGAGCAGTACTTC
TRBD1,NA,TRBJ2-3,TRBV4-2,CASSPRTGEVGTDTQYF,TGTGCCAGCAGCCCGCGGACAGGGGAAGTTGGCACAGATACGCAGTATTTT
NA,NA,TRBJ2-4,TRBV7-8,CASSHGVLGAQNIQYF,TGTGCCAGCAGCCACGGGGTACTGGGGGCACAAAACATTCAGTACTTC
NA,NA,TRBJ1-2,TRBV11-2,CASSPRTGGYTF,TGTGCCAGCAGCCCCCGGACGGGAGGCTACACCTTC
TRBD1,NA,TRBJ1-2,TRBV28,CASRPGTGGDGYTF,TGTGCCAGCAGGCCCGGGACAGGGGGCGATGGCTACACCTTC
NA,NA,TRBJ1-3,TRBV9,CASSVDQDSGNTIYF,TGTGCCAGCAGCGTAGATCAGGACTCCGGAAACACCATATATTTT
TRBD2,NA,TRBJ2-4,TRBV2,CASSVGPLAGTAKNIQYF,TGTGCCAGCAGTGTGGGGCCTCTAGCGGGGACAGCCAAAAACATTCAGTACTTC
TRBD1,NA,TRBJ1-6,TRBV7-2,CASSPRTGNSPLHF,TGTGCCAGCAGCCCGCGGACAGGCAATTCACCCCTCCACTTT
TRBD1,few,TRBJ1-2,TRBV5-4,CASSQAGTGDSYGYTF,TGTGCCAGCAGCCAGGCCGGGACAGGAGACTCCTATGGCTACACCTTC
TRBD2,NA,TRBJ2-5,TRBV28,CASRPTSGALETQYF,TGTGCCAGCAGACCGACTAGCGGGGCTCTGGAGACCCAGTACTTC
NA,NA,TRBJ2-7,TRBV6-5,CASTRRQNHEQYF,TGTGCCAGCACCCGTCGACAGAACCACGAGCAGTACTTC
NA,NA,TRBJ2-3,TRBV15,CATSRSRQDLTDTQYF,TGTGCCACCAGCCGAAGCAGACAGGACCTCACAGATACGCAGTATTTT
NA,NA,TRBJ1-3,TRBV7-2,CASSLGGVLGNTIYF,TGTGCCAGCAGCTTAGGGGGGGTACTTGGAAACACCATATATTTT
NA,NA,TRBJ1-4,TRBV27,CASSFWRDEKLFF,TGTGCCAGCAGTTTCTGGAGAGACGAAAAACTGTTTTTT